The entry that follows covers one TCR beta chain sequence. The antigen is not known. This CDR3 has 15 residues. The V and J ends lost 3 bases and 0 bases respectively, with 13 bases between them. Germline loops: CDR1 SGHDT, CDR2 YYEEEE. This entry is derived from a study of CD8 T cells in Susac syndrome. Whole-study results and caveats: Acknowledgment was made by the study that its TCR sequencing and HLA analysis involved a relatively small number of individuals.

TCR beta sequencing was performed on blood CD8+ and CD4+ T cells. Negative isolation yielded CD8+ and CD4+ T cells; FACS enriched TEMRA cells. A quantity of about 0.5 to 1 ug RNA underwent reverse transcription using random hexamers. The immunoSEQ assay covered 54 Vbeta and 13 Jbeta segments for CDR3. Via MiXCR, TCRdb re-called the immunoSEQ multiplex PCR reads, giving one row per CDR3 protein. The table records around 45,000 distinct CDR3 sequences, approximately 93% of them present only once. The source material was CD8+ T cells from PBMCs. The chain employs TRBV5-6 and TRBJ2-7; TRBD2 is a possible D gene (5 bases). The TCR sequence derives from a human donor in good health. CDR3 amino acids: CASSYGLGSSYEQYF. The CDR3 DNA follows: TGTGCCAGCAGCTACGGACTGGGAAGCTCCTACGAGCAGTACTTC.